This TCR beta chain emerged from a study of T cells expressing NK-cell markers. Study details: Of eight sequenced donors, seven were HCMV-seropositive and one HCMV-seronegative. General study results and limits: Of the CD8+ T cells in a handful of donors, about 1.0-7.5% belonged to dominant NKG2C+ clonotypes.

TCRdb re-called the 5' RACE reads and shows each CDR3 protein once, DNA omitted. Recorded here are 350,000 to 500,000 distinct CDR3 sequences; the top ten clones represent roughly 8%. On this clonotype itself: The antigen is undetermined.

Germline V lookup: CDR1 LNHNV, CDR2 YYDKDF (reference sequence). This CDR3 is 14 amino acids long. This TCR was recovered from a woman aged 18 to 75 in good health. This chain connects TRBV15 to TRBJ2-7; TCRdb gives TRBD1 as the D gene, but with no DNA this cannot be confirmed. Sequencing was carried out using blood T cells: a sorted CD56 or NKG2C T cell subset, CD4+ or CD8+ T cells, or bulk PBMC T cells (not recorded which). The CDR3 protein is CATLRQEGSYEQYF.